This T cell receptor (beta chain) came from a study of T cells in Graves' hyperthyroidism and ophthalmopathy. This CDR3 contains 12 residues. Trimming pared 6 bases from V and 1 base from J, leaving 9 bases between. Germline CDR1 is DFQATT and CDR2 is SNEGSKA (reference sequence). Template material for amplifying TCR beta CDR3 regions consisted of RNA transcripts. With the HTBI primer set, the TCR CDR3 went through a first round of RT-PCR. TCRdb recomputed calls from the multiplex PCR reads with MiXCR, one row per CDR3 protein. The data contain around 350,000 distinct CDR3 sequences, roughly 15% of them singletons. The study included ophthalmopathy patients with Clinical Activity Score at least 3, NOSPECS grade at least 4 and duration under 3 months. Every diagnosis used clinical symptoms, serum thyroxine and TRAb, thyroid ultrasound and orbital computed tomography. This clonotype appeared many times.

V usage is TRBV20-1 and J usage is TRBJ2-5; possibly TRBD2 for D (5 bases). This sequence originates from a woman in her 30s with Graves' ophthalmopathy. Material for sequencing was blood. The CDR3 here is CSAVAPQETQYF. The CDR3, as DNA: TGCAGTGCCGTAGCGCCCCAAGAGACCCAGTACTTC.